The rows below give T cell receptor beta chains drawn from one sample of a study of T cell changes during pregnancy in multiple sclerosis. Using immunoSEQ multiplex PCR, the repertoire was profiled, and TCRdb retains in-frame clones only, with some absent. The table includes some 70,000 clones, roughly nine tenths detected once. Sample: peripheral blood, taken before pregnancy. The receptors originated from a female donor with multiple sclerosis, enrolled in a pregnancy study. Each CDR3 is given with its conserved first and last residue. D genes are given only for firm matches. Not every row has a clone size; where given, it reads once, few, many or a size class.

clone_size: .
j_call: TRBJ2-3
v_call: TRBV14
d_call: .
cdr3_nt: TGTGCCAGCAGCCAAGATCTAGTCATCACAGATACGCAGTATTTT
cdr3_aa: CASSQDLVITDTQYF

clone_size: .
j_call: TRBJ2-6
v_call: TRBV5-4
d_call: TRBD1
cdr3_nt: TGTGCCAGCAGCTGGACAGGGCGGTCGTTATCTGGGGCCAACGTCCTGACTTTC
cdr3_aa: CASSWTGRSLSGANVLTF

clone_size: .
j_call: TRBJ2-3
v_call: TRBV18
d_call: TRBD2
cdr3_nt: TGTGCCAGCACGGAGCGGGAGGTATCAGATACGCAGTATTTT
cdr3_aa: CASTEREVSDTQYF

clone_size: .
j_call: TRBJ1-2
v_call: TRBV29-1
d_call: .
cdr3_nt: TGCAGCGCCATGGACAAAGGCTACACCTTC
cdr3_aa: CSAMDKGYTF

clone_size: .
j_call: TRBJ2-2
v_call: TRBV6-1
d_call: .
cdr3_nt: TGTGCCAGCAGTGTCCACTTGAACACCGGGGAGCTGTTTTTT
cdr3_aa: CASSVHLNTGELFF

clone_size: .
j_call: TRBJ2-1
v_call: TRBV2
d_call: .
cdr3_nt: TGTGCCAGCAGCAGACAGTACTACAATGAGCAGTTCTTC
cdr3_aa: CASSRQYYNEQFF

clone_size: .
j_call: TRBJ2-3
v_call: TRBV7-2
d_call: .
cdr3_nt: TGTGCCAGCAGCCCACCTTCCCCCGGGGATACGCAGTATTTT
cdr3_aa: CASSPPSPGDTQYF

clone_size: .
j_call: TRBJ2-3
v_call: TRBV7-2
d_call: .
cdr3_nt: TGTGCCAGCAGCTCTAGGGGCGCAGATACGCAGTATTTT
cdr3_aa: CASSSRGADTQYF

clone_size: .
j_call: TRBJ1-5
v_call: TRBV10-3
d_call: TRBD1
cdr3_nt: TGTGCCATCAGTCAGGGGGCAGAGAGCAATCAGCCCCAGCATTTT
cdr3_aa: CAISQGAESNQPQHF

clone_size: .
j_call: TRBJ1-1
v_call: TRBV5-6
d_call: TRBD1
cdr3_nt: TGTGCCAGCAGCTATGGGACAGGGTTAGCCACTGAAGCTTTCTTT
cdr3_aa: CASSYGTGLATEAFF

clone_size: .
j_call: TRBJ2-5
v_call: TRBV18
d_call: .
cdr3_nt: TGTGCCAGCTCACCAAACCACGGGGAGACCCAGTACTTC
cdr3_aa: CASSPNHGETQYF

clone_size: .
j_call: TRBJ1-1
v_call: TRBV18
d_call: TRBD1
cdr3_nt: TGTGCCAGCTCGTCCAGGGGGGACACTGAAGCTTTCTTT
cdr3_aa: CASSSRGDTEAFF

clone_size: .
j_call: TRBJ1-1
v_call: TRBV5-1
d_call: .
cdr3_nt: TGCGCCAGCAGCCACCAGGGGACTGAAGCTTTCTTT
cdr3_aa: CASSHQGTEAFF

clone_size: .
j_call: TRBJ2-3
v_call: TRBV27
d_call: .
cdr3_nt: TGTGCCAGCAGTTTAGCTCCCTCCTACACAGATACGCAGTATTTT
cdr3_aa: CASSLAPSYTDTQYF

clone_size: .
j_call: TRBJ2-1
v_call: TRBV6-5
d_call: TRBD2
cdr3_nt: TGTGCCAGCAGTTACGTTACTAGCGGGAGCGACGAGCAGTTCTTC
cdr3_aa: CASSYVTSGSDEQFF

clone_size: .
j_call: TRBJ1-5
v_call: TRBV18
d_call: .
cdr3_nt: TGTGCCAGCTCAAGGGGGTACGGTCAGCCCCAGCATTTT
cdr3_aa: CASSRGYGQPQHF

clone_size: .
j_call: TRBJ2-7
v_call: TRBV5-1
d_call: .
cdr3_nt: TGCGCCAGCAGCTTGCCAGGATACGAGCAGTACTTC
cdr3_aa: CASSLPGYEQYF

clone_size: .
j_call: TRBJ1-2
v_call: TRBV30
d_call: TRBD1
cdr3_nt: TGTGCCTGGAGTCAAGGACAGGGTAATGGCTACACCTTC
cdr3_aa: CAWSQGQGNGYTF

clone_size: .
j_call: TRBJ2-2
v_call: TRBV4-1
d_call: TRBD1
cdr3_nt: TGCGCCAGCAGCCAAGAGACAGGGGGGAACACCGGGGAGCTGTTTTTT
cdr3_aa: CASSQETGGNTGELFF

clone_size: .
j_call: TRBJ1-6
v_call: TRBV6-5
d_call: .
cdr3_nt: TGTGCCAGCAGTTCGACAGAGAATTCACCCCTCCACTTT
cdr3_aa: CASSSTENSPLHF

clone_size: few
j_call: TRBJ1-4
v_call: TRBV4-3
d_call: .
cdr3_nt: TGCGCCAGCAGCCAAGGAGGGGAGGGCGAAAAACTGTTTTTT
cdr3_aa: CASSQGGEGEKLFF

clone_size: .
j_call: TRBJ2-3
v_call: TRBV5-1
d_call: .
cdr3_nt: TGCGCCAGCAGCCGGTCCTGGGGGGGCAGCACAGATACGCAGTATTTT
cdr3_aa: CASSRSWGGSTDTQYF

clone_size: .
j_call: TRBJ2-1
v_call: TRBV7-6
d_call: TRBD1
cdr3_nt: TGTGCCAGCAGCCTAGGGGGCTTGAGACTTGATGAGCAGTTCTTC
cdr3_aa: CASSLGGLRLDEQFF

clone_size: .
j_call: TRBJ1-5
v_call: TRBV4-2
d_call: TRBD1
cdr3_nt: TGTGCCAGCAGCCAAGGATCGGGACAGGGAGGTCAGCCCCAGCATTTT
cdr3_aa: CASSQGSGQGGQPQHF

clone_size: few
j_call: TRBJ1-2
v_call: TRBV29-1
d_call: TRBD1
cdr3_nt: TGCAGCGTCGGGACAGACTATGGCTACACCTTC
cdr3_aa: CSVGTDYGYTF

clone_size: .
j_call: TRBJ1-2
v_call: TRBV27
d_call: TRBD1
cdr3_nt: TGTGCCAGCAGTATTGGACAGGCCTCGGTCTATGGCTACACCTTC
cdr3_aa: CASSIGQASVYGYTF

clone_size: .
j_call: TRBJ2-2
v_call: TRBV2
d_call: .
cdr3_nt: TGTGCCAGCAGAGACAGAGGCCAGAACACCGGGGAGCTGTTTTTT
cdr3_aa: CASRDRGQNTGELFF